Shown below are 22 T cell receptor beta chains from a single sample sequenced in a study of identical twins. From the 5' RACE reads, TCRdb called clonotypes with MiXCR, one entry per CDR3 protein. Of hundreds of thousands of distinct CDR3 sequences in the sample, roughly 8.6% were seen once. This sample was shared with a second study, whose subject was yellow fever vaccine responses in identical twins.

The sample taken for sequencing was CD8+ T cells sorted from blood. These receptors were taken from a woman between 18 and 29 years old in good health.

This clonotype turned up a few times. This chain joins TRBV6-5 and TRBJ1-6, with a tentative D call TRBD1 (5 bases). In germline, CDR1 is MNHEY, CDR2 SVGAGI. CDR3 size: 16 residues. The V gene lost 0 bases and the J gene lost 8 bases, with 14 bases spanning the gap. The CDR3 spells CASSYSPGGTDSPLHF. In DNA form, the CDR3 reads TGTGCCAGCAGTTACTCTCCGGGGGGGACTGATTCACCCCTCCACTTT.

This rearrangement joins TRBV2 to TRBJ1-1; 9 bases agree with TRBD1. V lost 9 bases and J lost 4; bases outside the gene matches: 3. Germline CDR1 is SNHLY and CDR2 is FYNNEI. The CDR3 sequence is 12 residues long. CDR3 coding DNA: TGTGCCAGTGACAGGGGGGCCACTGAAGCTTTCTTT. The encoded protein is CASDRGATEAFF.

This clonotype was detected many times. CDR3: CASSYSTISGNANEQFF. The DNA of the CDR3 is TGTGCCAGCAGTTACTCCACCATTAGCGGGAACGCCAATGAGCAGTTCTTC. J is TRBJ2-1 and V is TRBV6-2 or TRBV6-3; TRBD2 matches 8 bases. The V segment lost 0 bases and the J segment 6 bases; nucleotides outside the gene matches: 10. Germline CDR1 MNHEY, CDR2 SVGEGT. The CDR3 sequence is 17 residues long.

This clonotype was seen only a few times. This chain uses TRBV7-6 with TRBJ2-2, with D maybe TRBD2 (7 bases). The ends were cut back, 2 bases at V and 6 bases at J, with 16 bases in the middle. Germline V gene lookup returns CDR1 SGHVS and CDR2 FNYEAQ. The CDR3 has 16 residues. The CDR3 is CASSLSPGGRAGELFF. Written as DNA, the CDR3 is TGTGCCAGCAGCTTAAGTCCGGGGGGCAGGGCCGGGGAGCTGTTTTTT. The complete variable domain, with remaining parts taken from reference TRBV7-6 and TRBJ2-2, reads GAGVSQSPRYKVTKRGQDVALRCDPISGHVSLYWYRQALGQGPEFLTYFNYEAQQDKSGLPNDRFSAERPEGSISTLTIQRTEQRDSAMYRCASSLSPGGRAGELFFGEGSRLTVL.

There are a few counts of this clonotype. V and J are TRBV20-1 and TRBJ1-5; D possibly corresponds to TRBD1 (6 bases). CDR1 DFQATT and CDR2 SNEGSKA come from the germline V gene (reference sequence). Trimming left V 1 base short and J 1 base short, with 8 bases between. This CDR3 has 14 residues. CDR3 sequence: CSARGGLSNQPQHF. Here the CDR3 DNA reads TGCAGTGCTAGAGGGGGGCTGAGCAATCAGCCCCAGCATTTT.

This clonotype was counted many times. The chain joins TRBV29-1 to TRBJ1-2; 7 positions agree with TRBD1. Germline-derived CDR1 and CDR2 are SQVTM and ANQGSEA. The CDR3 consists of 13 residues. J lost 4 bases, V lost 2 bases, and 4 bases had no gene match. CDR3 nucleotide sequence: TGCAGCGTTGAATTTTGGGACAGCTATGGCTACACCTTC. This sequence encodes CSVEFWDSYGYTF.

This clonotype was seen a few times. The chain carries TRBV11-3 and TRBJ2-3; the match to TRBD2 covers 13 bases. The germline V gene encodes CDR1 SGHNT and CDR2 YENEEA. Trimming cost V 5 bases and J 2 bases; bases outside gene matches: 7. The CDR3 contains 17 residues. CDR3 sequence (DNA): TGTGCCAGCAGCCCCAGACTAGCGGGAGGAGACACAGATACGCAGTATTTT. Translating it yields CASSPRLAGGDTDTQYF.

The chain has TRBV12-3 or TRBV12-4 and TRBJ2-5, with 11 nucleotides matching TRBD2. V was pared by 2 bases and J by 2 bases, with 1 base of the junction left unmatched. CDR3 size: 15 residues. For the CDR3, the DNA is TGTGCCAGCAGTTTATCTAGCGGGAGGCAAGAGACCCAGTACTTC. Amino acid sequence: CASSLSSGRQETQYF.

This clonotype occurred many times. The CDR3 loop reads CASSQDWGDPEQYF. The CDR3 nucleotides read TGCGCCAGCAGCCAAGATTGGGGGGATCCCGAGCAGTACTTC. The rearrangement links TRBV4-3 to TRBJ2-7; D might be TRBD2 (6 bases). Germline CDR1 and CDR2: LGHNA and YSLEER. There are 14 residues in the CDR3. The germline V and J ends were trimmed by 0 bases and 6 bases, with 12 bases remaining between them.

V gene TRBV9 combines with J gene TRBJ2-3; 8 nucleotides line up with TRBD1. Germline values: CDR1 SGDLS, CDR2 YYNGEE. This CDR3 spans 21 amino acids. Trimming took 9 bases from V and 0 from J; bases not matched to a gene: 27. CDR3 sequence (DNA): TGTGCCAATTCGCAGGGGGCTCCCGACCGCTACCTTCCTACTAGCACAGATACGCAGTATTTT. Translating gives CANSQGAPDRYLPTSTDTQYF.

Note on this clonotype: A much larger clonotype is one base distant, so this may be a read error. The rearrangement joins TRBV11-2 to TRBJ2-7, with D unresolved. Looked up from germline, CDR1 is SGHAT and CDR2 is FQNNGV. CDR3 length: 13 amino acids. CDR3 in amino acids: CDSSLGTLYEQYF. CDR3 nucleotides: TGTGACAGCAGCTTAGGTACCCTTTACGAGCAGTACTTC.

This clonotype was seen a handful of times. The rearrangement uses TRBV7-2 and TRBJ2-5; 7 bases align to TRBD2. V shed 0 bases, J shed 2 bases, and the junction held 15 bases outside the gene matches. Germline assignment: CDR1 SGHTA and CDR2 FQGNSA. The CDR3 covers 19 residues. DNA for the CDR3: TGTGCCAGCAGCTTAGCTTTTCCCCATTTGCGGGAGACACAAGAGACCCAGTACTTC. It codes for CASSLAFPHLRETQETQYF.

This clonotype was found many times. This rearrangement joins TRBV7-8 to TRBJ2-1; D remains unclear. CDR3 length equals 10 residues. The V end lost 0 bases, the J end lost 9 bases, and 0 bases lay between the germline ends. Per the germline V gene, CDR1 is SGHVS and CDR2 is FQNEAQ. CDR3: CASSLAEQFF. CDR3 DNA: TGTGCCAGCAGCTTAGCTGAGCAGTTCTTC.

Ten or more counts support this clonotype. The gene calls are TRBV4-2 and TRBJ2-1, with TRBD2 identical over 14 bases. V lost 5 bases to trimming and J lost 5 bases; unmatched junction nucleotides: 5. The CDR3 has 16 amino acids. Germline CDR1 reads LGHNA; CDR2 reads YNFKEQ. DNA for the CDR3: TGTGCCAGCAGCGACCTGGGACTAGCGGGGGACAATGAGCAGTTCTTC. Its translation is CASSDLGLAGDNEQFF.

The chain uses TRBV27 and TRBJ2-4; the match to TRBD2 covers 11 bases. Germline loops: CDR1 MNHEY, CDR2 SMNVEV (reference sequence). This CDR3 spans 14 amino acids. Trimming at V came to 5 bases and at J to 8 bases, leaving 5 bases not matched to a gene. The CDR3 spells CASSASGRWDIQYF. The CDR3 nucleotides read TGTGCCAGCAGTGCTAGCGGGAGGTGGGACATTCAGTACTTC.

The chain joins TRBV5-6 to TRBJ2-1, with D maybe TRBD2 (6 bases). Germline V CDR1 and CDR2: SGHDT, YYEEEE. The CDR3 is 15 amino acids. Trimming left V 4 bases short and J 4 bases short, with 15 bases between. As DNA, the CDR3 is TGTGCCAGCAGCGGGGAGGCGGGTGCGTACAATGAGCAGTTCTTC. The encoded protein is CASSGEAGAYNEQFF.

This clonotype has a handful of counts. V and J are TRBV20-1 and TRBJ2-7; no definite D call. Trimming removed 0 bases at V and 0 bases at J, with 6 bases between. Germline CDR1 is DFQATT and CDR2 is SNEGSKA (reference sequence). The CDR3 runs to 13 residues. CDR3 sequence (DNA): TGCAGTGCTAGAGAACACGGCTCCTACGAGCAGTACTTC. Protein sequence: CSAREHGSYEQYF.

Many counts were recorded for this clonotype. DNA of the CDR3: TGCGCCAGCAGCTTGGACCTCGGTCCGGGGACAGGACAAGAGACCCAGTACTTC. Translated: CASSLDLGPGTGQETQYF. V is TRBV5-1 and J is TRBJ2-5; 8 nucleotides line up with TRBD1. J lost 2 bases, V lost 0 bases, and 12 bases had no gene match. Germline CDR1 SGHRS, CDR2 YFSETQ. The CDR3 length is 18 residues. Full variable domain (remainder filled in from reference TRBV5-1 and TRBJ2-5): KAGVTQTPRYLIKTRGQQVTLSCSPISGHRSVSWYQQTPGQGLQFLFEYFSETQRNKGNFPGRFSGRQFSNSRSEMNVSTLELGDSALYLCASSLDLGPGTGQETQYFGPGTRLLVL.

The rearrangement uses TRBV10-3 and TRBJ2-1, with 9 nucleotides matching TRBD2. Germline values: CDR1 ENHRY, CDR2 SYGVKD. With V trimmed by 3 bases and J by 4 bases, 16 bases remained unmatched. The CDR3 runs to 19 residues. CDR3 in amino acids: CAISDLTAEASGDYNEQFF. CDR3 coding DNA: TGTGCCATCAGTGATTTGACCGCTGAAGCTAGCGGGGATTACAATGAGCAGTTCTTC.

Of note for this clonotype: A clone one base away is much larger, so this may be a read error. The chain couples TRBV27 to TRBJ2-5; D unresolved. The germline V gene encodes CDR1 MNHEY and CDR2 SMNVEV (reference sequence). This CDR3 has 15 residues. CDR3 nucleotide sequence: TGTGCCAGCAGTTTATCGACCGCGGACCAAGAGACCCAGAACTTC. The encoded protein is CASSLSTADQETQNF.

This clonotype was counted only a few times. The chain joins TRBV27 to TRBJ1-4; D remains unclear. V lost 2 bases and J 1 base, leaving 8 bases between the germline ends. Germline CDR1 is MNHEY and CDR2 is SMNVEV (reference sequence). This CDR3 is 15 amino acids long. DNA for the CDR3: TGTGCCAGCAGTTTAATTCGGGGAACTAATGAAAAACTGTTTTTT. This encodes CASSLIRGTNEKLFF.

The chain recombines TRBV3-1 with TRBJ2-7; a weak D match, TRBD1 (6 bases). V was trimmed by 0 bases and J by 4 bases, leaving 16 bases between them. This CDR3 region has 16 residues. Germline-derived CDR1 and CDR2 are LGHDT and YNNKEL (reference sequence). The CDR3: CASSQDPPGHRYEQYF. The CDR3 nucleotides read TGTGCCAGCAGCCAAGATCCTCCGGGACATAGGTACGAGCAGTACTTC.